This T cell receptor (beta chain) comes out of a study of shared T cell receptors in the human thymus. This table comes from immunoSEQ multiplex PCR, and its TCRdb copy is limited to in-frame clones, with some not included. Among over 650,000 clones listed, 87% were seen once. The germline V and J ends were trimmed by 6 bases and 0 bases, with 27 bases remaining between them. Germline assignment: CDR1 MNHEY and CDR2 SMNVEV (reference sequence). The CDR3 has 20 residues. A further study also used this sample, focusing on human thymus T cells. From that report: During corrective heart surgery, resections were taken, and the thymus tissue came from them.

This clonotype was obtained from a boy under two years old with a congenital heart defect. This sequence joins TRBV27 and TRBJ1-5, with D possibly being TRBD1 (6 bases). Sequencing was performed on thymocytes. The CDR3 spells CASSPKGGGGLRYSNQPQHF. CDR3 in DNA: TGTGCCAGCAGCCCTAAGGGGGGAGGGGGGCTGAGGTATAGCAATCAGCCCCAGCATTTT.